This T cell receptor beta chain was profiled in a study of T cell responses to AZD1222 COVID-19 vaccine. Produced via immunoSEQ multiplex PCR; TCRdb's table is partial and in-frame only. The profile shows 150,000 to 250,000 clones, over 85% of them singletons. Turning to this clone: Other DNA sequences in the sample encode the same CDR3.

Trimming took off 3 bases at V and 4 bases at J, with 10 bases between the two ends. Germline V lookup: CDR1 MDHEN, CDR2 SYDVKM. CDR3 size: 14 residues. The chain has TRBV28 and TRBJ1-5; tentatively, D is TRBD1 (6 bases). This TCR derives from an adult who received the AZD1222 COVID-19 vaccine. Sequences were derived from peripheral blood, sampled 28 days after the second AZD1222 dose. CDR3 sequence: CASSLLQGNQPQHF. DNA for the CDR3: TGTGCCAGCAGTTTGTTACAGGGAAATCAGCCCCAGCATTTT.